The 21 T cell receptor beta chains below all came from one sample that was sequenced in a study of CD8+ T cells in alopecia areata. Sequencing used cDNA as its template, made by extracting RNA and reverse transcribing it. Profiling relied on immunoSEQ multiplex PCR, and the TCRdb table lists in-frame clones only, not all of them. This repertoire holds about 110,000 clones, and none appear only once. Source material: lesional skin. These receptors came from a C3H/HeJ mouse with alopecia areata. Mice of this strain are of MHC haplotype H2-k.

In the case of this clone: Here the gene names and germline are mouse. The CDR3 end is not reached by the read, which stops 4 residues before it; the germline J gene fills it in. This chain connects TRBV13-3 to TRBJ2-7, with 8 bases aligning to TRBD1. There are 15 residues in the CDR3. CDR1 is NNHDY, CDR2 SYVADS, per germline. V lost 3 bases and J lost 0; bases outside the gene matches: 5. The DNA read from the CDR3 is TGTGCCAGCAGTGCCCGGGACAGGTCCTCCTAT. This translates into CASSARDRSSY. The complete CDR3 protein is CASSARDRSSYEQYF.

A note on this clone: Gene names follow the mouse nomenclature. Read sequence stops 4 residues before the CDR3 end, and the germline J gene provides the missing end. The chain links TRBV1 to TRBJ2-3; no definite D call. The CDR3 has 13 amino acids. The germline gives CDR1 NSQYPW, CDR2 LRSPGD (reference sequence). The V end was cut by 6 bases, the J end by 0 bases, with 7 bases between. The CDR3 reads CTCRTSSAETLYF. Partial CDR3 DNA: TGCACCTGCAGGACATCTAGTGCAGAA.

In this sample, this clone turned up a few times. Each gene name is a mouse one. The CDR3 goes on 4 residues after the read ends, and that part is filled in from the germline J gene. This chain links TRBV13-3 with TRBJ2-2; D is perhaps TRBD2 (6 bases). Trimming shortened V by 7 bases and J by 3 bases, and 10 bases separated the two germline ends. Germline CDR1 and CDR2: NNHDY and SYVADS. The CDR3 consists of 13 residues. CDR3 sequence reads: CASATGDTGQLYF. CDR3 DNA (partial): TGTGCCAGCGCGACTGGAGACACCGGG.

This clone has a count of ten or more. Germline and genes here are mouse. Sequencing ends 4 residues short of the CDR3 end; the germline J gene provides the rest. The chain combines TRBV19 with TRBJ2-1; 9 bases fit TRBD2. The CDR3 is made up of 16 amino acids. V lost 5 bases, J lost 0 bases, and 6 bases stayed unmatched. Germline CDR1 and CDR2: FNHDT and SITEND (reference sequence). This CDR3 reads CASRRLGAPNYAEQFF. The CDR3 DNA, read in part, is TGTGCCAGCAGAAGACTGGGGGCCCCTAACTATGCT.

This clone was counted between two and nine times. Gene names and germline match the mouse. Read coverage stops 4 residues before the CDR3 terminus; the germline J gene supplies the remainder. The J gene is TRBJ1-4, the V gene TRBV13-3; tentative D call: TRBD1 (6 bases). The V gene lost 0 bases and the J gene lost 1 base, with 10 bases spanning the gap. The CDR3 is 16 residues long. Looked up from germline, CDR1 is NNHDY and CDR2 is SYVADS. The CDR3 DNA, read in part, is TGTGCCAGCAGTGATGAGGGGACACCTTCCAACGAA. This translates into CASSDEGTPSNE. In full, the CDR3 is CASSDEGTPSNERLFF. The whole variable domain, remainder taken from reference TRBV13-3 and TRBJ1-4, is EAAVTQSPRSKVAVTGGKVTLSCHQTNNHDYMYWYRQDTGHGLRLIHYSYVADSTEKGDIPDGYKASRPSQENFSLILELASLSQTAVYFCASSDEGTPSNERLFFGHGTKLSVL.

There are many counts of this clone. Gene names refer to mouse genes. The CDR3 goes on 4 residues after the read ends, and that part is filled in from the germline J gene. The chain employs TRBV13-3 and TRBJ1-4, with a tentative D call TRBD1 (5 bases). V lost 2 bases, J lost 2 bases, and 13 bases lay in between. The CDR3 runs to 16 residues. CDR1 and CDR2 (germline): NNHDY, SYVADS. CDR3 amino acids: CASSDPSGGSNERLFF. CDR3 DNA, as far as it was read: TGTGCCAGCAGTGACCCCTCCGGGGGGTCCAACGAA.

This clone was counted a few times. These gene names are mouse names. The read halts 4 residues ahead of the CDR3 end, with the missing end drawn from the germline J gene. The chain carries TRBV13-1 and TRBJ2-7; D remains unclear. Per germline, CDR1 NSHNY and CDR2 SYGAGN. The V gene lost 0 bases and the J gene lost 1 base, with 5 bases spanning the gap. The CDR3 is made up of 13 amino acids. The CDR3 is CASSDASSYEQYF. CDR3 DNA (partial): TGTGCCAGCAGTGATGCCTCGTCCTAT.

There are a few counts of this clone. Any gene name here is a mouse gene name. With the read ending 4 residues before the CDR3 end, the germline J gene is used to fill in that end. The V call is TRBV19, the J call TRBJ2-5; a weak D match, TRBD2 (5 bases). Trimming pared 2 bases from V and 3 bases from J, leaving 10 bases between. CDR3 length equals 14 residues. Germline V gene lookup returns CDR1 FNHDT and CDR2 SITEND (reference sequence). Incomplete CDR3 DNA: TGTGCCAGCAGTATCTGGGAGAGGCAAGAC. It specifies CASSIWERQD. The whole CDR3 sequence is CASSIWERQDTQYF.

There are a few counts of this clone. Gene names are the mouse ones. The read stops 4 residues short of the end of the CDR3; the missing end is completed from the germline J gene. The chain is built from TRBV13-3 and TRBJ2-5, with a tentative D call TRBD1 (5 bases). Per germline, CDR1 NNHDY and CDR2 SYVADS. V lost 4 bases and J 1 base, leaving 10 bases between the germline ends. The CDR3 has 14 amino acids. The CDR3 spells CASSSDSDQDTQYF. Partial CDR3 DNA: TGTGCCAGCAGTTCCGACAGTGACCAAGAC.

Worth noting for this clone: Mouse gene names and germline throughout. The CDR3 loop is CASSAGHCQDTQYF. CDR3 bases read: TGTGCCAGCAGTGCGGGACACTGCCAAGAC. This sequence joins TRBV19 and TRBJ2-5; a weak D match, TRBD1 (6 bases). The missing CDR3 end, 4 residues past where the read stops, is filled in from the germline J gene. The CDR3 is 14 amino acids. V lost 4 bases and J lost 2, with 11 bases in between. Germline V gene data show CDR1 as FNHDT and CDR2 as SITEND (reference sequence).

As regards this clone: Each gene name is a mouse one. With the read ending 4 residues before the CDR3 end, the germline J gene is used to fill in that end. The chain carries TRBV13-3 and TRBJ2-3; 7 bases are shared with TRBD2. Germline V gene lookup returns CDR1 NNHDY and CDR2 SYVADS. The CDR3 extends over 12 amino acids. CDR3 sequence reads: CASSRGGETLYF. The CDR3 bases that were read are TGTGCCAGCAGTCGGGGGGGAGAA.

Points on this clone: Germline and genes: mouse. The CDR3 end falls 4 residues outside the read, so it is completed with the germline J gene. This sequence joins TRBV13-1 and TRBJ1-4; perhaps TRBD1 as D (6 bases). Germline-derived CDR1 and CDR2 are NSHNY and SYGAGN. V was cut by 0 bases and J by 2 bases, with 8 bases left in between. The CDR3 has 15 residues. The sequenced CDR3 bases are TGTGCCAGCAGTGATGACAGGGACTCCAACGAA. It yields the protein CASSDDRDSNE. The whole CDR3 region reads CASSDDRDSNERLFF.

Concerning this clone itself: Genes here carry mouse names. The missing CDR3 end, 4 residues past where the read stops, is filled in from the germline J gene. V is TRBV19 and J is TRBJ2-5; a weak D match, TRBD1 (6 bases). Germline CDR1 and CDR2: FNHDT and SITEND (reference sequence). The CDR3 loop spans 14 amino acids. The covered CDR3 bases are TGTGCCAGCAGTATGGGAGGGAGGGGGGAC. Amino acid sequence: CASSMGGRGD. The full CDR3 is CASSMGGRGDTQYF.

Remarks on this clone: Gene names are mouse gene names. The DNA ends 4 residues before the CDR3 does, and the rest of the CDR3 is filled in from the germline J gene. The genes are TRBV1 and TRBJ2-5; 12 bases map to TRBD2. This CDR3 comprises 17 residues. The germline CDR1 and CDR2 sequences are NSQYPW and LRSPGD (reference sequence). CDR3 DNA, as far as it was read: TGCACCTGCAGTGCAGTGACTGGGGGGGCGCAGGGAGAC. Its translation: CTCSAVTGGAQGD. The whole CDR3 region reads CTCSAVTGGAQGDTQYF.

In its sample, this clone was seen many times. Mouse germline and gene names are used. The sequence runs out 4 residues before the end of the CDR3; the remainder is reconstructed from the germline J gene. Additional DNA sequences in this sample encode the identical CDR3. The V gene is TRBV13-2, the J gene TRBJ1-4; TRBD1 matches at 11 bases. This CDR3 has 15 residues. Trimming at V came to 0 bases and at J to 6 bases, leaving 1 base not matched to a gene. Germline CDR1 and CDR2: NNHNN and SYGAGS (reference sequence). CDR3 protein: CASGDGDRGDERLFF. Partial CDR3 DNA: TGTGCCAGCGGTGATGGGGACAGGGGGGACGAA.

Details on this clone: Mouse names are used for the genes. Read sequence stops 4 residues before the CDR3 end, and the germline J gene provides the missing end. The chain combines TRBV13-3 with TRBJ1-4, with 8 positions matching TRBD1. V lost 3 bases, J lost 6 bases, and 7 bases stayed unmatched. Looked up from germline, CDR1 is NNHDY and CDR2 is SYVADS. CDR3 size: 15 residues. Incomplete CDR3 DNA: TGTGCCAGCAGTGGGGGGACAGGCCACGACGAA. Residues: CASSGGTGHDE. The full CDR3 protein is CASSGGTGHDERLFF. Filled out from reference TRBV13-3 and TRBJ1-4, the complete variable domain reads EAAVTQSPRSKVAVTGGKVTLSCHQTNNHDYMYWYRQDTGHGLRLIHYSYVADSTEKGDIPDGYKASRPSQENFSLILELASLSQTAVYFCASSGGTGHDERLFFGHGTKLSVL.

In its sample, this clone was seen a few times. All gene names here are mouse names. The CDR3 goes on 4 residues after the read ends, and that part is filled in from the germline J gene. V gene TRBV13-2 combines with J gene TRBJ2-3, with D possibly matching TRBD2 (6 bases). The length of the CDR3 is 15 residues. The germline CDR1 and CDR2 sequences are NNHNN and SYGAGS (reference sequence). V lost 2 bases, J lost 0 bases, and 10 bases lay in between. The CDR3 loop reads CASGEKGTSAETLYF. The sequenced CDR3 bases are TGTGCCAGCGGTGAAAAGGGGACTAGTGCAGAA.

With respect to this clone: Gene names are mouse gene names. The covered CDR3 bases are TGTGCCAGCAGTCCGGGACACCTTTAT. This sequence encodes CASSPGHLY. The CDR3 in full is CASSPGHLYEQYF. V and J are TRBV13-3 and TRBJ2-7, with TRBD1 as a possible D gene (6 bases). The read halts 4 residues ahead of the CDR3 end, with the missing end drawn from the germline J gene. Germline V CDR1 and CDR2: NNHDY, SYVADS. The CDR3 consists of 13 residues.

Worth noting for this clone: Mouse gene names apply. The read ends 4 residues shy of where the CDR3 ends; the end is completed using the germline J gene. The gene calls are TRBV1 and TRBJ1-1; TRBD1 agrees at 7 bases. The CDR3 has 15 residues. Trimming at V came to 3 bases and at J to 3 bases, leaving 7 bases not matched to a gene. Germline assignment: CDR1 NSQYPW and CDR2 LRSPGD (reference sequence). This CDR3 reads CTCSARDREDTEVFF. The CDR3 DNA, read in part, is TGCACCTGCAGTGCCAGGGACAGAGAAGACACA. The full variable domain, its missing parts supplied by reference TRBV1 and TRBJ1-1, is VTLLEQNPRWRLVPRGQAVNLRCILKNSQYPWMSWYQQDLQKQLQWLFTLRSPGDKEVKSLPGADYLATRVTDTELRLQVANMSQGRTLYCTCSARDREDTEVFFGKGTRLTVV.

Concerning this clone: The germline and genes are mouse ones. Sequencing ends 4 residues short of the CDR3 end; the germline J gene provides the rest. The chain is built from TRBV13-3 and TRBJ2-7, with 8 bases fitting TRBD2. Per germline, CDR1 NNHDY and CDR2 SYVADS. The CDR3 length is 14 residues. The CDR3 spells CASSEGGGGNEQYF. CDR3 bases read: TGTGCCAGCAGTGAGGGGGGGGGCGGCAAT.

This clone was counted only a few times. All gene names here are mouse names. Read sequence stops 4 residues before the CDR3 end, and the germline J gene provides the missing end. The chain uses TRBV1 and TRBJ2-4; 9 nucleotides align to TRBD2. Germline-derived CDR1 and CDR2 are NSQYPW and LRSPGD (reference sequence). The CDR3 is 17 amino acids. The DNA read from the CDR3 is TGCACCTGCAGTGCAGAAGGTGGGGGGGCGCAGGGAAAC. It translates to CTCSAEGGGAQGN. The whole CDR3 sequence reads CTCSAEGGGAQGNTLYF.